This T cell receptor beta chain was documented in a study of T cell responses to AZD1222 COVID-19 vaccine. Across the whole study: Recipients boosted at about 4 weeks or about 12 weeks are pooled.

Whole-study findings and limits: Just a handful of AZD1222 recipients were seropositive at baseline. Donors were mostly white British, more females; clonal diversity possibly underestimated. Targets within unmutated variant regions were reportedly found for nearly half of spike-specific TCRs.

For this clone: Its matching antigen is unknown.

The CDR3 extends over 16 amino acids. Germline V gene data show CDR1 as KGHSH and CDR2 as LQKENI. V was clipped by 0 bases and J by 5 bases; unmatched bases: 5. Libraries were prepared by immunoSEQ multiplex PCR; TCRdb keeps only in-frame clonotypes and omits some of them. The sample yields 54,000 or so clones, around 89% seen once. The rearrangement joins TRBV18 to TRBJ1-4, with 8 nucleotides matching TRBD1. The sequences come from peripheral blood, collected on day 0 of AZD1222 vaccination. This receptor was obtained from an adult in good health. CDR3 in DNA: TGTGCCAGCTCACCACCGGGGACAGGTGCGAATGAAAAACTGTTTTTT. Its protein is CASSPPGTGANEKLFF.